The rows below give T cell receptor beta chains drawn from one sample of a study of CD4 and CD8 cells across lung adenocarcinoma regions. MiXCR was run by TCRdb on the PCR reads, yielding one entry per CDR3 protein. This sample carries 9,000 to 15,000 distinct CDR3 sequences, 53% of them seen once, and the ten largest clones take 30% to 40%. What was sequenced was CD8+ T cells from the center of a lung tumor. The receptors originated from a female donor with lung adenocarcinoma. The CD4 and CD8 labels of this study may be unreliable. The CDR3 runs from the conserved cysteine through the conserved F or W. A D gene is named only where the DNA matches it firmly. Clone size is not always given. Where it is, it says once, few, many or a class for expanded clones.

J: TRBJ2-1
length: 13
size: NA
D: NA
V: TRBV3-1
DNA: TGTGCCAGCAGCCAAGGTTTTAGCGGCGAGCAGTTCTTC
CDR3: CASSQGFSGEQFF

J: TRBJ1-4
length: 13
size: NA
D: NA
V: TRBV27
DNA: TGTGCCAGCAGTTTAAGTTGGGATGAAAAACTGTTTTTT
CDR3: CASSLSWDEKLFF

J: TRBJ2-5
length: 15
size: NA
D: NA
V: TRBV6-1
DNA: TGTGCCAGCAGCCCCCTTGGTAGCGGCCAAGAGACCCAGTACTTC
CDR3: CASSPLGSGQETQYF

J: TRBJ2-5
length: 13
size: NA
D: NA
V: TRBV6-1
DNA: TGTGCCAGCAGAAGAACTCAGGGTGTGACCCAGTACTTC
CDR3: CASRRTQGVTQYF

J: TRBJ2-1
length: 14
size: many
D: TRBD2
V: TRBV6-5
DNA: TGTGCCAGCAGTTACTCGCGGGGGGGCAGGGAGCAGTTCTTC
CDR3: CASSYSRGGREQFF

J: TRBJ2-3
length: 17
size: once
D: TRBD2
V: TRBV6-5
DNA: TGTGCCAGCAGTTGGGCCAGGTTAGCGGGGGGGCGAGATACGCAGTATTTT
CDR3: CASSWARLAGGRDTQYF

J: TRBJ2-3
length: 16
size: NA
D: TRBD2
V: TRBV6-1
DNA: TGTGCCAGCAGTCCTAGCGGGGGCCCAACCCAAGATACGCAGTATTTC
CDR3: CASSPSGGPTQDTQYF

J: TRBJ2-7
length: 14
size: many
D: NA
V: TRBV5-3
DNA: TGTGCCAGAAGCTTGGGTAGGGCGGTCCACGAGCAGTACTTC
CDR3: CARSLGRAVHEQYF

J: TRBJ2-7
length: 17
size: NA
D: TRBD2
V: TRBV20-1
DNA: TGCAGTGCTAGGGGGGTGGCGGGGGGCAAGAGCTCCTACGAGCAGTACTTC
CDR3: CSARGVAGGKSSYEQYF

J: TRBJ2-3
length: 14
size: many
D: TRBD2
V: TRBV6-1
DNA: TGTGCCAGCAGACTAGCGGGAGGGCCAGATACGCAGTATTTT
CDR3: CASRLAGGPDTQYF

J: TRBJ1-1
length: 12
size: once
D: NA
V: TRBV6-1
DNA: TGTGCCAGCACCTGGACGGGCACTGAAGCTTTCTTT
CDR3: CASTWTGTEAFF

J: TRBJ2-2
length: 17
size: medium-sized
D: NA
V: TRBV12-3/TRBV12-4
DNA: TGTGCCAGCAGTTACGATAGGGGGGTGTGGAACACCGGGGAGCTGTTTTTT
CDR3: CASSYDRGVWNTGELFF

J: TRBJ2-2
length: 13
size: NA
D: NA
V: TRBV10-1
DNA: TGCGCCAGCAGACACCCGAACACCGGGGAGCTGTTTTTT
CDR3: CASRHPNTGELFF

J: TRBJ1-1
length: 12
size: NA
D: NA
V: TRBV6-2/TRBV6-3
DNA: TGTGCCAGCATAGGCGGACACACTGAAGCTTTCTTT
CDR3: CASIGGHTEAFF

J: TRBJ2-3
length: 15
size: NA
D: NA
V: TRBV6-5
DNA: TGTGCCAGCAGTTACCGGGGCCGAGACCAAGATACGCAGTACTTT
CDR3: CASSYRGRDQDTQYF

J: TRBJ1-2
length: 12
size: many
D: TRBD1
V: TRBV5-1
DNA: TGCGCCAGCAGACAGGGGCTCTATGGCTACACCTTC
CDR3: CASRQGLYGYTF

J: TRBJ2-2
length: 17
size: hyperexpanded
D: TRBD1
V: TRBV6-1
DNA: TGTGCCAGCAGTGTTGGTCGGGGACAGGGAGTCACCGGGGAGCTGTTTTTT
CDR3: CASSVGRGQGVTGELFF

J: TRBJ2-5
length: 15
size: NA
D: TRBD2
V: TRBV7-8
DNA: TGTGCCAGCAGCTGGACTAGCGGGGGAGTGGGGACCCAGTACTTC
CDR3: CASSWTSGGVGTQYF

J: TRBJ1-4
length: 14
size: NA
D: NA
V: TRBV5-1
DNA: TGCGCCAGCAGGTTACAGGGAGCTAATGAAAAACTGTTTTTT
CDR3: CASRLQGANEKLFF

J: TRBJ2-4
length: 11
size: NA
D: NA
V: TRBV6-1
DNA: TGTGCGCGCCCCGCGGTAGACACGCAGTACTTC
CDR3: CARPAVDTQYF

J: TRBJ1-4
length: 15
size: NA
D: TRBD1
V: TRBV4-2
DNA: TGTGCCAGCAGCTCCCAGGGGGGCACTAATGAAAAACTGTTTTTT
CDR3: CASSSQGGTNEKLFF

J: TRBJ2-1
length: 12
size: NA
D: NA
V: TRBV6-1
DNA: TGTGCCAGCAGTGGTAGACACAATGAGCAGTTCTTC
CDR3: CASSGRHNEQFF

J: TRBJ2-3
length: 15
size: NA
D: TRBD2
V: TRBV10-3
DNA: TGTGCCACTGGGACTAGCGGAGCTGGCACAGATACGCAGTATTTT
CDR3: CATGTSGAGTDTQYF

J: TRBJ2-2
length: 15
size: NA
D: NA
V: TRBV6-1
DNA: TGTGCCAGCAGTGAGGGAACCCCGAACACCGGGGAGCTGTTTTTT
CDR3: CASSEGTPNTGELFF

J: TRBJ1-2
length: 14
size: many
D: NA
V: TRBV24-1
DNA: TGTGCCACTTCGACGGGACGACTCTTTGGTGGCTACACCTTC
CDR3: CATSTGRLFGGYTF

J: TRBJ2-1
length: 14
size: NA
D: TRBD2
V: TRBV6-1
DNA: TGTGCCAGCGAACTAGCGGGAGGGCCCAATGAGCAGTTCTTC
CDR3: CASELAGGPNEQFF

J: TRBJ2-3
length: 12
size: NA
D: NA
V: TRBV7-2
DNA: TGTGCCAGCAGCTTTTACACAGATACGCAGTATTTT
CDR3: CASSFYTDTQYF

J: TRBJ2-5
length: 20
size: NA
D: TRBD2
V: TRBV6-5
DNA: TGTGCCAGCAGTTACTCGGTTGGGGGTGTGGGGGGGGGGGGGGGGGAGACCCAGTACTTC
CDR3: CASSYSVGGVGGGGGETQYF

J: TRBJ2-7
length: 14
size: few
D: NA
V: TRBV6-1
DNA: TGTGCCAGCACCCCAAAGGGACGGACCTACGAGCAGTACTTC
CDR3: CASTPKGRTYEQYF

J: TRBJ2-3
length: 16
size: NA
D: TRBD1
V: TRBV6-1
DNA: TGTGCCAGCAGTGCTAGGGGGCACCGAACCACAGATACGCAGTACTTT
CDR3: CASSARGHRTTDTQYF

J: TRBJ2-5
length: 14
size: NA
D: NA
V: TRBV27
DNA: TGTGCCAGCAGTTTGGGCCGTGACCCAGATACCCAGTACTTC
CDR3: CASSLGRDPDTQYF

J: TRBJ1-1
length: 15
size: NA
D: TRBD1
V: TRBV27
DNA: TGTGCCAGCAGTCAATGGACAGGGGAGAACACTGAAGCTTTCTTT
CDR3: CASSQWTGENTEAFF

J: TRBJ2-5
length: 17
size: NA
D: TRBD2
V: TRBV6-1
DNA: TGTGCCAGCAGTACAGGGAGCGGGGGCCGTGACCAAGAGACCCAGTACTTC
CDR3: CASSTGSGGRDQETQYF

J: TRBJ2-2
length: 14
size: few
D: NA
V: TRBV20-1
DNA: TGCAGTGCTAGAGATTGGGCCGTGACCGGGGAGCTGTTTTTT
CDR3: CSARDWAVTGELFF

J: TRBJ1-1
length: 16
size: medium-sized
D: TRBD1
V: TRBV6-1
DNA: TGTGCCAGCAGTGAAATCGGGGACAGGGGGCCTTCTGAAGCTTTCTTT
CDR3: CASSEIGDRGPSEAFF

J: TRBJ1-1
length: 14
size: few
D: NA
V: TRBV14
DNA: TGTGCCAGCAGCCCAGTAAAAGGTAGCACTGAAGCTTTCTTT
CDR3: CASSPVKGSTEAFF

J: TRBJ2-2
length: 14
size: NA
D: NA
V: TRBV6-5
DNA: TGTGCCAGCAGTTACAGGTGGAACACCGGGGAGCTGTTTTTT
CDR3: CASSYRWNTGELFF

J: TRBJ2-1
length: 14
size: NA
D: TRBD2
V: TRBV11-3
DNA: TGTGCCAGCACCAATAGCGGGGAAGCCAATGAGCAGTTCTTC
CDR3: CASTNSGEANEQFF

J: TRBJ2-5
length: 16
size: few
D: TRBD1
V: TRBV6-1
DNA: TGTGCCAGCAGTGAAGCCCAGACAGGGAGCCAAGAGACCCAGTACTTC
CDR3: CASSEAQTGSQETQYF

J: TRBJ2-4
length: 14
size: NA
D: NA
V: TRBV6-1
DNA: TGTGCCAGCAGTGATGGTCAGGCCAAAAACATTCAGTACTTC
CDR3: CASSDGQAKNIQYF

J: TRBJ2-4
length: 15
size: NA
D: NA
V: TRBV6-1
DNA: TGTGCCGCCGGGCCCGGGGGCCGCGGCCAAAACACCCAGTACTTC
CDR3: CAAGPGGRGQNTQYF

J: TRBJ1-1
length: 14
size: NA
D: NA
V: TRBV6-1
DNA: TGTGCCAGCAGGAGTTCGGGCAAGAACACTGAAGCTTTCTTT
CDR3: CASRSSGKNTEAFF

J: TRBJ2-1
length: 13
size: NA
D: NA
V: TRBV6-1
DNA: TGTGCCAGCAGTCCCCGGTGGGACTCAGAGCAGTTCTTC
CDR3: CASSPRWDSEQFF

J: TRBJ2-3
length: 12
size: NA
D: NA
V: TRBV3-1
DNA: TGTGCCAGCAGCCAAGTGGGGGATACGCAGTATTTT
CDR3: CASSQVGDTQYF

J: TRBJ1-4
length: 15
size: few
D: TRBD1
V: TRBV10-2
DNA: TGCGCCAGCAGTGACCCCGGACAGGGGTCAGAAAAACTGTTTTTT
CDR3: CASSDPGQGSEKLFF

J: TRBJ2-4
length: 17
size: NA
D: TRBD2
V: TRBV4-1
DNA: TGCGCCAGCAGCCAAGAAACTAGCGGGGGGGCCGTCGGCATTCAGTACTTC
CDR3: CASSQETSGGAVGIQYF

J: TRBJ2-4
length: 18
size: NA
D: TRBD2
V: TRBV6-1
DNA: TGTGCCAGCAGTGATAGTAGCGCGGGGGTGTTTGCCAAAGATACTCAGTACTTC
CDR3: CASSDSSAGVFAKDTQYF

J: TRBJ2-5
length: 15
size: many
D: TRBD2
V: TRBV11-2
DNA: TGTGCCAGCAGCTCGAAGGGGACTAGAGGAGAGACCCAGTACTTC
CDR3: CASSSKGTRGETQYF

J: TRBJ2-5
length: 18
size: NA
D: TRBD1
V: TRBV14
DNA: TGTGCCAGCCGCCGGTCAGGGGGCTTCCGACGGAGCCAAGAGACCCAGTACTTC
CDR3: CASRRSGGFRRSQETQYF

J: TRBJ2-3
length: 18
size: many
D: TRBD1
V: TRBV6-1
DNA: TGTGCCAGCAGGGATCCCTTCACAGGGGGGCGAGGCACAGATACGCAGTATTTT
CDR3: CASRDPFTGGRGTDTQYF

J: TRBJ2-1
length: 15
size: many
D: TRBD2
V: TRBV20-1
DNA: TGCAGTGCTAGAGATGGGACTAGCTCCCACAATGAGCAGTTCTTC
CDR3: CSARDGTSSHNEQFF

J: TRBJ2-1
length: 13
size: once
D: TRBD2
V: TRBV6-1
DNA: TGTGCCAGCAGTGAAAGACTAGCGGGAGGGCCTGTCTTC
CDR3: CASSERLAGGPVF

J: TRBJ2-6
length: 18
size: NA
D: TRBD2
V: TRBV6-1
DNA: TGTGCCAGCAGTGAAGTAGCGGGAGGGGTGGGAGGGGCCAACGTCCTGACTTTC
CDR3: CASSEVAGGVGGANVLTF

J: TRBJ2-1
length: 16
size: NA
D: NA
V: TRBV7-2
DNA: TGTGCCAGCAGCCTCCGTATGACGGGAGGGGGCGATGAGCAGTTCTTC
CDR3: CASSLRMTGGGDEQFF

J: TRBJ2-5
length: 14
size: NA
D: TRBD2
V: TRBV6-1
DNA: TGTGCCAGCAGTACAGGTAGCGGGGCTAAGGCCCAGTATTTC
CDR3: CASSTGSGAKAQYF